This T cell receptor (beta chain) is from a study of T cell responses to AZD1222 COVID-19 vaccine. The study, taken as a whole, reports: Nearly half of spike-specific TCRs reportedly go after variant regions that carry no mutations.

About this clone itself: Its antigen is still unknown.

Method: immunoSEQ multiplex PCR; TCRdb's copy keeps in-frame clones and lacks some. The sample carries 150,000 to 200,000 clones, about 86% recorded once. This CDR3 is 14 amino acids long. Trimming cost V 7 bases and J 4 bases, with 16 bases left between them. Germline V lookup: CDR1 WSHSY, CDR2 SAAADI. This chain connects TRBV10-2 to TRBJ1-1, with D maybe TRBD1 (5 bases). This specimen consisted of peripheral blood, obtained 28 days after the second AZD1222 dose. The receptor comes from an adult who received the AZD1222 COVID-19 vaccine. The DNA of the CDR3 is TGCGCCAGCAATGGGGCCAGTCGGGGCACTGAAGCTTTCTTT. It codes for CASNGASRGTEAFF.